Listed below are T cell receptor beta chains from one sample, sequenced in a study of lymphopenia after photon versus proton radiotherapy. Data came from immunoSEQ multiplex PCR; TCRdb stores just in-frame clones and leaves some out. The table lists roughly 30,000 clones, 85% to 90% of them singletons, with more than 40% in the top ten. The specimen was peripheral blood, collected from a patient treated with proton-based radiotherapy. The receptors derive from a woman in her sixties with cholangiocarcinoma. Some clones in this sample may be carry-over from other donors' samples. Each CDR3 is given with its conserved first and last residue. D genes are given only for firm matches. The size of a clone is reported for some rows only, either as once, few or many, or as a class for expanded clones.

v_gene: TRBV7-2; d_gene: TRBD1; j_gene: TRBJ2-3; abundance: .; CDR3aa: CASRSYGTGITDTQYF; CDR3nt: TGTGCCAGCAGGAGCTACGGGACAGGAATCACAGATACGCAGTATTTT
v_gene: TRBV19; d_gene: TRBD2; j_gene: TRBJ2-3; abundance: .; CDR3aa: CASSSPGLAATRTDTQYF; CDR3nt: TGTGCCAGTAGTAGCCCGGGACTAGCGGCCACTCGCACAGATACGCAGTATTTT
v_gene: TRBV6-6; d_gene: .; j_gene: TRBJ2-5; abundance: .; CDR3aa: CASSYVSRGETQYF; CDR3nt: TGTGCCAGCAGTTACGTCTCGCGGGGAGAGACCCAGTACTTC
v_gene: TRBV10-1; d_gene: .; j_gene: TRBJ1-3; abundance: .; CDR3aa: CASSGTPGNTIYF; CDR3nt: TGCGCCAGCAGTGGGACGCCTGGAAACACCATATATTTT
v_gene: TRBV29-1; d_gene: .; j_gene: TRBJ2-1; abundance: .; CDR3aa: CSVAPGEFF; CDR3nt: TGCAGCGTTGCGCCAGGGGAGTTCTTC
v_gene: TRBV29-1; d_gene: .; j_gene: TRBJ2-2; abundance: .; CDR3aa: CSVDRGGRYTGELFF; CDR3nt: TGCAGCGTTGATAGAGGGGGAAGATACACCGGGGAGCTGTTTTTT
v_gene: TRBV9; d_gene: .; j_gene: TRBJ1-2; abundance: .; CDR3aa: CASSDRDGYTF; CDR3nt: TGTGCCAGCAGCGACAGGGACGGCTACACCTTC
v_gene: TRBV11-2; d_gene: .; j_gene: TRBJ2-7; abundance: once; CDR3aa: CASSRGTSSYEQYF; CDR3nt: TGTGCCAGCAGCCGGGGAACGAGCTCCTACGAGCAGTACTTC
v_gene: TRBV6-5; d_gene: .; j_gene: TRBJ1-5; abundance: .; CDR3aa: CASTLPGEPQHF; CDR3nt: TGTGCCAGCACCCTCCCTGGTGAGCCCCAGCATTTT
v_gene: TRBV14; d_gene: .; j_gene: TRBJ2-7; abundance: .; CDR3aa: CASSQGADYEQYF; CDR3nt: TGTGCCAGCAGCCAAGGGGCCGATTACGAGCAGTACTTC
v_gene: TRBV6-5; d_gene: TRBD1; j_gene: TRBJ1-1; abundance: .; CDR3aa: CASSYQQGGQDEAFF; CDR3nt: TGTGCCAGCAGCTACCAACAAGGGGGACAGGATGAAGCTTTCTTT
v_gene: TRBV9; d_gene: .; j_gene: TRBJ1-1; abundance: once; CDR3aa: CASSVIRGARVHTEAFF; CDR3nt: TGTGCCAGCAGCGTAATAAGGGGGGCGCGGGTGCACACTGAAGCTTTCTTT
v_gene: TRBV7-2; d_gene: .; j_gene: TRBJ2-5; abundance: .; CDR3aa: CASSLAGLPQETQYF; CDR3nt: TGTGCCAGCAGCTTAGCGGGCCTCCCCCAAGAGACCCAGTACTTC
v_gene: TRBV6-1; d_gene: TRBD1; j_gene: TRBJ2-5; abundance: .; CDR3aa: CASSESGGRETQYF; CDR3nt: TGTGCCAGCAGTGAGTCAGGGGGCAGGGAGACCCAGTACTTC
v_gene: TRBV13; d_gene: .; j_gene: TRBJ1-2; abundance: once; CDR3aa: CASSLGGPIRGGYTF; CDR3nt: TGTGCCAGCAGCTTAGGGGGCCCGATTCGGGGTGGCTACACCTTC
v_gene: TRBV4-2; d_gene: TRBD1; j_gene: TRBJ2-5; abundance: .; CDR3aa: CASSQGRGPGETQYF; CDR3nt: TGTGCCAGCAGCCAAGGCAGGGGGCCGGGGGAGACCCAGTACTTC